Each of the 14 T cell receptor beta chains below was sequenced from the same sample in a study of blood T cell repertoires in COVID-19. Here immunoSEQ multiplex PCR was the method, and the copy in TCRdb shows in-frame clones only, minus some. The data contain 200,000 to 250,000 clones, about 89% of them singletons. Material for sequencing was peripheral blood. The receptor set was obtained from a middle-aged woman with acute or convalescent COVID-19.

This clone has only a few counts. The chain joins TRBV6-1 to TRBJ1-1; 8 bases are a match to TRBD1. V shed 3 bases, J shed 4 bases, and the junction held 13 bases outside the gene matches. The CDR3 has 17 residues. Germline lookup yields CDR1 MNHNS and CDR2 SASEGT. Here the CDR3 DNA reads TGTGCCAGCAGTGAGCTCGGGACAGGCAAGCGGGGCACTGAAGCTTTCTTT. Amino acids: CASSELGTGKRGTEAFF.

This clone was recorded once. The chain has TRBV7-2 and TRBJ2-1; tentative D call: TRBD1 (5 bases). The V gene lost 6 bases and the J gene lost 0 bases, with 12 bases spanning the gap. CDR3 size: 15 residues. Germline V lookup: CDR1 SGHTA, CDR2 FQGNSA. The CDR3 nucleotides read TGTGCCAGCAGTAGACAGATAAGCTCCTACAATGAGCAGTTCTTC. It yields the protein CASSRQISSYNEQFF.

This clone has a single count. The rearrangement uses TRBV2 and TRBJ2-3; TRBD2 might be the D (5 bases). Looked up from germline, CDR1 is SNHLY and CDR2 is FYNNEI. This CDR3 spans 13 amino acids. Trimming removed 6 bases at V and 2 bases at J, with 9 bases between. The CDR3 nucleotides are TGTGCCAGCAGCCGGGATTACACAGATACGCAGTATTTT. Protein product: CASSRDYTDTQYF.

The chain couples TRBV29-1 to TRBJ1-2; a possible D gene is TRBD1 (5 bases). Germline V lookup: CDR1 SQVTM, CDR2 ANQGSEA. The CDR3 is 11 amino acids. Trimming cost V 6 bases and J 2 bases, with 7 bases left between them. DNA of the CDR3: TGCAGCGTATGGACAAACTATGGCTACACCTTC. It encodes CSVWTNYGYTF.

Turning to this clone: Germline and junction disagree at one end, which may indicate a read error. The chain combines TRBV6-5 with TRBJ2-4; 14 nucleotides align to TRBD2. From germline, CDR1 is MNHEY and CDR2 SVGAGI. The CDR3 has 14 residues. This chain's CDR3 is CASSYSTSGGGLGF. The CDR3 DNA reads TGTGCCAGCAGTTACTCGACTAGCGGGGGGGGACTGGGCTTC.

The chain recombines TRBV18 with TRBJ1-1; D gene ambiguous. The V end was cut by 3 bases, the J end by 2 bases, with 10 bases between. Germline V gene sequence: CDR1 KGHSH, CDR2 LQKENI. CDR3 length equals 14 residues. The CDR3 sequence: CASSPEGLNTEAFF. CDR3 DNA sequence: TGTGCCAGCTCACCCGAGGGCCTAAACACTGAAGCTTTCTTT. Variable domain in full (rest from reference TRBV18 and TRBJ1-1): NAGVMQNPRHLVRRRGQEARLRCSPMKGHSHVYWYRQLPEEGLKFMVYLQKENIIDESGMPKERFSAEFPKEGPSILRIQQVVRGDSAAYFCASSPEGLNTEAFFGQGTRLTVV.

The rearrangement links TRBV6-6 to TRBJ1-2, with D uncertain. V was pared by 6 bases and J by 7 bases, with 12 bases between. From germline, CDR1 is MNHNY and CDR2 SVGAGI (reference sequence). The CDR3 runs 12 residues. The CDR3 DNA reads TGTGCCAGCAGCTCCTTTTCCCCTGGCTACACCTTC. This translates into CASSSFSPGYTF.

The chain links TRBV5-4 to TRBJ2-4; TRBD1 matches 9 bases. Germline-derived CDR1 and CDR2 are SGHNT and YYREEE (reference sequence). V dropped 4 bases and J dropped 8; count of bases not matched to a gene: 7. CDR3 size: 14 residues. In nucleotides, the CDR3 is TGTGCCAGCAGCCCATCGGGACAGGGCTACATTCAGTACTTC. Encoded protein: CASSPSGQGYIQYF.

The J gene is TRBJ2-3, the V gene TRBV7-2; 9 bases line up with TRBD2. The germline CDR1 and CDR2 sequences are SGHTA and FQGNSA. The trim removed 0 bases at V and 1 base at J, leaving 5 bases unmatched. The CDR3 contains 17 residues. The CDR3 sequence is CASSLAMASGGTDTQYF. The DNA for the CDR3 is TGTGCCAGCAGCTTAGCGATGGCTAGCGGGGGCACAGATACGCAGTATTTT.

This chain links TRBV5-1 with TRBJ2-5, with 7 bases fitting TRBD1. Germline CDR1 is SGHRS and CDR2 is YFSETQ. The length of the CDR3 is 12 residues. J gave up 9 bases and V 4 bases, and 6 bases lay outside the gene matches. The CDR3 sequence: CASSPGQGAQYF. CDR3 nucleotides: TGCGCCAGCAGCCCGGGGCAGGGGGCCCAGTACTTC.

The CDR3 DNA sequence: TGTGCCAGCAGCTTGGAGGGGGCCGCAGATACGCAGTATTTT. Amino acid sequence: CASSLEGAADTQYF. This sequence joins TRBV5-6 and TRBJ2-3, with 7 bases identical to TRBD1. The CDR3 spans 14 residues. The V segment lost 0 bases and the J segment 4 bases; nucleotides outside the gene matches: 2. Germline assignment: CDR1 SGHDT and CDR2 YYEEEE.

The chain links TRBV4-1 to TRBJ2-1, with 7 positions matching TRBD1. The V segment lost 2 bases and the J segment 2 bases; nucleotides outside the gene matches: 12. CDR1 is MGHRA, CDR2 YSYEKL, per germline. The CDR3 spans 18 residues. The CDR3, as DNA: TGCGCCAGCAGCCAACCCCGAGGGGGCAGGGTGACCTACAATGAGCAGTTCTTC. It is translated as CASSQPRGGRVTYNEQFF.

The CDR3 bases are TGTGCCAGCAGCGTAGGGCTGGAGGCTAACTATGGCTACACCTTC. This codes for CASSVGLEANYGYTF. V and J are TRBV9 and TRBJ1-2; D unresolved. This CDR3 is built from 15 residues. Germline values: CDR1 SGDLS, CDR2 YYNGEE. The V and J ends lost 0 bases and 0 bases respectively, with 9 bases between them.

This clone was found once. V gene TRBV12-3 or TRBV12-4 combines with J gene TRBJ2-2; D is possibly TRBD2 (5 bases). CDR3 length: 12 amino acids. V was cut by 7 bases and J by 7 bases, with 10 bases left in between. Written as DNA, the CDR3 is TGTGCCAGCAATGAGGGCTACGGGGAGCTGTTTTTT. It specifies CASNEGYGELFF.